Below, 13 T cell receptor beta chains from the same sample are listed, as sequenced in a study of blood T cell repertoires in COVID-19. This table comes from immunoSEQ multiplex PCR, and its TCRdb copy is limited to in-frame clones, with some not included. The data contain around 150,000 clones, roughly 80% of them seen just once; the ten biggest clones take up roughly 8.4%. Input material: peripheral blood. These receptors were taken from a man in his 60s with acute or convalescent COVID-19.

This chain joins TRBV12-3 or TRBV12-4 and TRBJ2-7, with 9 bases fitting TRBD1. The CDR3 loop spans 12 amino acids. Germline trimming cut 7 bases from V and 6 bases from J; bases unmatched to any gene: 4. The CDR3 region is CASTGTGIEQYF. DNA for the CDR3: TGTGCCAGCACCGGGACAGGGATCGAGCAGTACTTC.

V gene TRBV5-4 combines with J gene TRBJ1-1; TRBD1 agrees at 10 bases. With V trimmed by 4 bases and J by 0 bases, 6 bases remained unmatched. In germline, CDR1 is SGHNT, CDR2 YYREEE (reference sequence). The CDR3 contains 16 residues. CDR3 region: CASSAGTGDVNTEAFF. Written as DNA, the CDR3 is TGTGCCAGCAGCGCCGGGACAGGGGACGTGAACACTGAAGCTTTCTTT.

The chain links TRBV12-5 to TRBJ2-7; 9 bases agree with TRBD1. Trimming at V came to 6 bases and at J to 5 bases, leaving 8 bases not matched to a gene. The V gene's germline CDR1 is LGHNT and CDR2 FRNRAP. This CDR3 contains 14 residues. CDR3 DNA sequence: TGTGCTAGTGGGTCGGGACAGGGTAACGACGAGCAGTACTTC. Translated, it gives CASGSGQGNDEQYF.

This chain joins TRBV6-4 and TRBJ2-2, with 11 positions matching TRBD1. V shed 6 bases and J 5 bases; nucleotides not matched to a gene: 2. The CDR3 sequence is 14 residues long. Germline V CDR1 and CDR2: MRHNA, SNTAGT. The CDR3 DNA sequence: TGTGCCAGCAGGCGGGACAGGGGGACCGGGGAGCTGTTTTTT. It encodes CASRRDRGTGELFF.

This clone has just one count. This chain connects TRBV7-2 to TRBJ2-7, with a weak D call TRBD1 (5 bases). This CDR3 comprises 15 residues. Trimming cost V 4 bases and J 2 bases, with 15 bases left between them. Germline V gene data show CDR1 as SGHTA and CDR2 as FQGNSA. Here the CDR3 DNA reads TGTGCCAGCAGCTCATCATCGGACAATACCTACGAGCAGTACTTC. This encodes CASSSSSDNTYEQYF.

Comment on this clone: A read error may produce the germline difference seen at one junction end. V usage is TRBV4-2 and J usage is TRBJ2-7; D is perhaps TRBD1 (6 bases). Germline V gives CDR1 LGHNA, CDR2 YNFKEQ. CDR3 size: 14 residues. The CDR3 DNA follows: TGTGCCAGCAGCAAAGAGGGACACTCCTACGAGCAGTACTTC. This sequence encodes CASSKEGHSYEQYF.

The rearrangement joins TRBV9 to TRBJ1-1; D is unclear. This CDR3 spans 14 amino acids. With 2 bases removed from V and 3 bases from J, the gap between germline ends came to 11 bases. Germline CDR1 and CDR2: SGDLS and YYNGEE. CDR3 in DNA: TGTGCCAGCAGCGTTGCTGGGGAGTACACTGAAGCTTTCTTT. Protein sequence: CASSVAGEYTEAFF. Together with reference TRBV9 and TRBJ1-1, the CDR3 gives the full variable domain: DSGVTQTPKHLITATGQRVTLRCSPRSGDLSVYWYQQSLDQGLQFLIQYYNGEERAKGNILERFSAQQFPDLHSELNLSSLELGDSALYFCASSVAGEYTEAFFGQGTRLTVV.

The V gene is TRBV24-1, the J gene TRBJ2-5; D gene uncertain. CDR1 is KGHDR, CDR2 SFDVKD, per germline. V was shortened by 3 bases and J by 9 bases, with 13 bases between the two germline ends. The CDR3 runs 13 residues. This chain's CDR3 is CATSDKWSTAQYF. Here the CDR3 DNA reads TGTGCCACCAGTGATAAGTGGTCCACGGCCCAGTACTTC.

This clone was detected only once. The chain has TRBV20-1 and TRBJ1-2; D call uncertain. CDR3 length: 11 residues. V lost 6 bases and J 7 bases, leaving 12 bases between the germline ends. CDR1 is DFQATT, CDR2 SNEGSKA, per germline (reference sequence). The CDR3 DNA sequence: TGCAGTGCGTCCACGGCGGGTGGCTACACCTTC. Its protein product is CSASTAGGYTF.

This clone was observed once. V and J are TRBV10-3 and TRBJ2-1; TRBD1 is a possible D gene (5 bases). The V end lost 0 bases, the J end lost 5 bases, and 14 bases lay between the germline ends. The germline CDR1 and CDR2 sequences are ENHRY and SYGVKD. The CDR3 sequence is 16 residues long. DNA for the CDR3: TGTGCCATCAGTGAGTCAGCAGGGCGCGGCCACAATGAGCAGTTCTTC. Translated: CAISESAGRGHNEQFF.

J is TRBJ2-5 and V is TRBV5-4; D is unclear. Trimming left V 6 bases short and J 1 base short, with 10 bases between. Germline V gene data show CDR1 as SGHNT and CDR2 as YYREEE (reference sequence). This CDR3 contains 13 residues. The CDR3 DNA reads as TGTGCCAGCACCGCAGCAGGCCAAGAGACCCAGTACTTC. It encodes CASTAAGQETQYF.

This clone was observed a handful of times. V is TRBV7-6 and J is TRBJ2-7, with TRBD1 matching over 9 bases. The germline CDR1 and CDR2 sequences are SGHVS and FNYEAQ. The CDR3 is 14 residues long. Losses at the gene ends were 5 bases for V and 4 bases for J; bases not matched to a gene: 6. The CDR3 region is CASSRGQGRYEQYF. The CDR3 DNA reads TGTGCCAGCAGCCGAGGACAGGGGAGGTACGAGCAGTACTTC. The full variable domain, in which reference TRBV7-6 and TRBJ2-7 provide the parts outside the CDR3, is GAGVSQSPRYKVTKRGQDVALRCDPISGHVSLYWYRQALGQGPEFLTYFNYEAQQDKSGLPNDRFSAERPEGSISTLTIQRTEQRDSAMYRCASSRGQGRYEQYFGPGTRLTVT.

The rearrangement joins TRBV7-8 to TRBJ1-2, with 10 positions matching TRBD1. Trimming at V came to 5 bases and at J to 6 bases, leaving 6 bases not matched to a gene. The V gene's germline CDR1 is SGHVS and CDR2 FQNEAQ. This CDR3 spans 14 amino acids. CDR3 loop: CASSAWTGGDGYTF. CDR3 nucleotides: TGTGCCAGCAGCGCGTGGACAGGGGGAGATGGCTACACCTTC.